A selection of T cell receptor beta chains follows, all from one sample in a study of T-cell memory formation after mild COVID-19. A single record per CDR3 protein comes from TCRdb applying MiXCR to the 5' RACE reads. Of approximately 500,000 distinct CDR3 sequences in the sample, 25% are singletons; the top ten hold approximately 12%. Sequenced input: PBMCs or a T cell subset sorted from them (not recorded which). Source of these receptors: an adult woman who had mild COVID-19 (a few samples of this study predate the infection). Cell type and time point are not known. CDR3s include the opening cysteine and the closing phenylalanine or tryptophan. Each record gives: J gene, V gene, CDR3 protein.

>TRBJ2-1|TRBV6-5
CASSSRTSGNRNEQFF
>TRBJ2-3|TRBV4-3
CASSQIGQRDTQYF
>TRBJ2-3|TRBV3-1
CASSQEFGVTDTQYF
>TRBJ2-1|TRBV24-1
CATSSPGGDYNEQFF
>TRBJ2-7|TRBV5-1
CASSLVRDSTYEQYF
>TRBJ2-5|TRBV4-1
CASSQEPGEGTQYF
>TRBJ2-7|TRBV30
CAWSGVGPSSSYEQYF
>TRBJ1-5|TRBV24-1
CATSESPGHNQPQHF
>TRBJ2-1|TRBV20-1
CSATTSIGIDEQFF
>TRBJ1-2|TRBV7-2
CASSPDKNYGYTF
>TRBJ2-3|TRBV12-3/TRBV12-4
CASSHQPITDTQYF
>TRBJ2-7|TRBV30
CAWSKRTGDLSEQYF
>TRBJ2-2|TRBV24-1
CATSQTTDTGELFF
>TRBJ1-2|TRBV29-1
CSAYTGDGYTF
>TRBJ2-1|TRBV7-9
CASSPDSNLAYNEQFF
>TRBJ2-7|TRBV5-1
CASTATGASYEQYF
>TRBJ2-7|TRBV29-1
CSVVFPPVGGIEQYF
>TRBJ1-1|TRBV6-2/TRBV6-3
CASSYSSWRSTEAFF
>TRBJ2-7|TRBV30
CAWSPGTGVNEQYF
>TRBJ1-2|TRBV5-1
CASSLNSQPSPYGYTF
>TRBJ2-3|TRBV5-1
CASSLQRDTQYF
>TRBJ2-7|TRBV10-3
CAISPGQIYEQYF
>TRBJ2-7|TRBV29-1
CSATGILSGEQYF
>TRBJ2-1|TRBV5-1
CASSRASGRDNEQFF
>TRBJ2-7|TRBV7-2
CASSLLSRGETYEQYF
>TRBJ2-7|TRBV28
CASRTGGSYEQYF
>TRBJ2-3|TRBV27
CASSLTHPRLTTDTQYF
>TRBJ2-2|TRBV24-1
CATGTRGARNTGELFF
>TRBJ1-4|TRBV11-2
CASSPWLDATNEKLFF
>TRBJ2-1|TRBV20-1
CSAIPTGLGYNEQFF
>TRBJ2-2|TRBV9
CASSPHAGEAGELFF
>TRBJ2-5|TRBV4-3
CASSQGSWVGETQYF
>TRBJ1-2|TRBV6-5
CASTQGVFGGYGYTF
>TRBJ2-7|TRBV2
CASSEVGRSYEQYF
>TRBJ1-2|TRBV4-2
CASSQGGSDNYGYTF
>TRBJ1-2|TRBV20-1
CSAPLAPRHYGYTF
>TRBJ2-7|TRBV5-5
CASNPRGTSGGSSYEQYF
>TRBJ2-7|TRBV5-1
CASSLETSIGEKYF
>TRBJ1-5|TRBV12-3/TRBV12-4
CASSLRPPQPQHF
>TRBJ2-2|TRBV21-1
CASKGGQPNTGELFF
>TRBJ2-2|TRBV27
CASSLLGTISGELFF
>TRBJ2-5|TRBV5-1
CASSASGTGGETQYF
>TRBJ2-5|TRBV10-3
CALSEDRVETQYF
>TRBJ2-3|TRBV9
CASSVEGRERDTQYF
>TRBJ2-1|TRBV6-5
CASSRRTSGPSYNEQFF
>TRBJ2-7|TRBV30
CAWSSTRVKRYEQYF
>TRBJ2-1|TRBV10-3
CAISDDIAGTYNEQFF
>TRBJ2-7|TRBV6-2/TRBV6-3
CASSRGPGTATYEQYF
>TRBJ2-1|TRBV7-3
CASSLTRASGRNEQFF
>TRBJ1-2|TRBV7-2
CASSLFLWAGGYTF